This T cell receptor beta chain was observed in a study of human versus mouse CDR3 diversity and MHC coevolution. The CDR3 runs to 13 residues. Per the germline V gene, CDR1 is SQVTM and CDR2 is ANQGSEA. Data came from immunoSEQ multiplex PCR; TCRdb stores just in-frame clones and leaves some out. Counted here are about 73,000 clones, around 90% occurring once; the ten biggest clones make up about 0.14%. The sequencing sample was made of naive CD4+ T cells from blood. Subset defined: CD45RO-negative CD62L-positive naive CD4 T cells. The sequence derives from a person aged 30 to 69 in good health. This chain links TRBV29-1 with TRBJ2-5; TRBD2 is a possible D gene (6 bases). Near its end, the DNA agrees better with TRBJ2-7, so the J call may be wrong. In DNA, the CDR3 is TGCAGCGTTGCAGGGCCGGAGGGCTACGAGCAGTACTTC. Its translation is CSVAGPEGYEQYF.